Listed below are T cell receptor beta chains from one sample, sequenced in a study of blood T cell repertoires in COVID-19. The table came from immunoSEQ multiplex PCR; TCRdb's copy has only in-frame clones and leaves some out. The profile covers around 97,000 clones, with approximately 89% appearing a single time and 17% taken by the ten largest. What was sequenced was peripheral blood. The receptor set was obtained from a woman of 80 years or more in a cohort sampled during active COVID-19. CDR3s include the opening cysteine and the closing phenylalanine or tryptophan. The D gene is left open where the match is weak. Expanded clones get a size class; other rows say once, few or many, or leave the size out.

.,TRBV10-3,.,TRBJ2-5,TGTGCCATCAGTGGCATGGCTCAAGAGACCCAGTACTTC,CAISGMAQETQYF
.,TRBV6-5,.,TRBJ2-1,TGTGCCAGCAGGGCTGTCTCCTACAATGAGCAGTTCTTC,CASRAVSYNEQFF
TRBD1,TRBV19,.,TRBJ2-1,TGTGCCAGTGAAACGACAGGGGTCAGGAACTCCTACAATGAGCAGTTCTTC,CASETTGVRNSYNEQFF
.,TRBV9,.,TRBJ1-6,TGTGCCAGCAGCGTAGGAGGCAGGGATGGGGCACCCCTCCACTTT,CASSVGGRDGAPLHF
.,TRBV6-6,.,TRBJ2-3,TGTGCCAGCAGTTACCGGGGAGAAGGGGATACGCAGTATTTT,CASSYRGEGDTQYF
.,TRBV29-1,once,TRBJ2-7,TGCAGCGTTGGGCAGATGGACGAGCAGTACTTC,CSVGQMDEQYF
.,TRBV3-1/TRBV3-2,.,TRBJ1-2,TGTGCCAGCAGCCAAGATCTGCCGCGCCGGGGTGGCTACACCTTC,CASSQDLPRRGGYTF
.,TRBV19,.,TRBJ1-2,TGTGCCTCTCGGCAGGGAAAAAAGTACTATGGCTACACCTTC,CASRQGKKYYGYTF
.,TRBV5-1,.,TRBJ2-5,TGCGCCAGCAGCCCCTTACCGGGAGAGACCCAGTACTTC,CASSPLPGETQYF
.,TRBV4-2,.,TRBJ1-1,TGTGCCAGCAGCCAAGGACCGCGGGATGGGCACACTGAAGCTTTCTTT,CASSQGPRDGHTEAFF
TRBD1,TRBV6-6,.,TRBJ2-4,TGTGCCAGCAGGCCCGGGACAGGGGGCTCCAAAAACATTCAGTACTTC,CASRPGTGGSKNIQYF
TRBD2,TRBV6-5,.,TRBJ2-7,TGTGCCAGCGCGAGGACTAGCGGATCCTACGAGCAGTACTTC,CASARTSGSYEQYF
.,TRBV3-1/TRBV3-2,.,TRBJ2-3,TGTGCCAGCAGCCCGCCCGTGGGCTCTGGCCCAGATACGCAGTATTTT,CASSPPVGSGPDTQYF
TRBD2,TRBV6-2/TRBV6-3,few,TRBJ2-7,TGTGCCAGCAGTCTCCCGGGACTAGCGGGAGTTCGAGAGCAGTACTTC,CASSLPGLAGVREQYF
.,TRBV12-2,.,TRBJ2-7,TGTGCAAGTCGCTTATGGTTTCAGGCTCCAACCTACGAGCAGTACTTC,CASRLWFQAPTYEQYF
.,TRBV28,few,TRBJ2-7,TGTGCCAGCAGTTCCCCCCTAACGAGCTCCTACGAGCAGTACTTC,CASSSPLTSSYEQYF
TRBD1,TRBV30,.,TRBJ2-3,TGTGCCTGGACTGACAGGGTCGAAGATACGCAGTATTTT,CAWTDRVEDTQYF
.,TRBV10-3,.,TRBJ2-7,TGTGCCATCAGTGAGAAAGGGGCTGACTCCTACGAGCAGTACTTC,CAISEKGADSYEQYF
.,TRBV2,.,TRBJ1-1,TGTGCCAGCAGCGTTGACATCTACACTGAAGCTTTCTTT,CASSVDIYTEAFF
.,TRBV6-4,once,TRBJ1-1,TGTGCCAGCAGTGACAGTCGGTACACTGAAGCTTTCTTT,CASSDSRYTEAFF
.,TRBV7-3,few,TRBJ1-5,TGTGCCAGCAGCTTAACCAGGGATCAGCCCCAGCATTTT,CASSLTRDQPQHF
.,TRBV5-1,.,TRBJ2-1,TGCGCCAGCAGCGTAACGGGGGTGTCCTACAATGAGCAGTTCTTC,CASSVTGVSYNEQFF
.,TRBV19,.,TRBJ2-4,TGTGCCAGTACCCCCCCAGGAGCCAAAAACATTCAGTACTTC,CASTPPGAKNIQYF
.,TRBV6-6,.,TRBJ2-3,TGTGCCAGCAGTACCAATAGCGGTAGGACAGATACGCAGTATTTT,CASSTNSGRTDTQYF
.,TRBV3-1/TRBV3-2,.,TRBJ2-7,TGTGCCAGCAGCCAAGATTGGTTCAGTTCCTACGAGCAGTACTTC,CASSQDWFSSYEQYF
TRBD1,TRBV25-1,.,TRBJ1-2,TGTGCCAGCAGGGGACAGGGGGTCCTCAACTATGGCTACACCTTC,CASRGQGVLNYGYTF
.,TRBV5-1,.,TRBJ1-2,TGCGCCAGCAGCTTGGCCGTTCGGGAAGATTCTAACTATGGCTACACCTTC,CASSLAVREDSNYGYTF
.,TRBV7-2,once,TRBJ2-1,TGTGCCAGCAGCGATCGGTATGAGCAGTTCTTC,CASSDRYEQFF
TRBD2,TRBV27,.,TRBJ2-1,TGTGCCAGCTCCGGGACTATGGACAATGAGCAGTTCTTC,CASSGTMDNEQFF
.,TRBV27,.,TRBJ1-2,TGTGCCAGCAGTTTAGCGACAGGCTTTAACTATGGCTACACCTTC,CASSLATGFNYGYTF
.,TRBV19,.,TRBJ2-2,TGTGCCAGTACCCACACGCGGGACGGGGAGCTGTTTTTT,CASTHTRDGELFF
TRBD1,TRBV2,.,TRBJ2-5,TGTGCCAGCAGAGACAGGGTATGGGGGACCCAGTACTTC,CASRDRVWGTQYF
.,TRBV19,.,TRBJ1-2,TGTGCCAGTAGTATCTACAGCAACTATGGCTACACCTTC,CASSIYSNYGYTF
.,TRBV29-1,.,TRBJ1-6,TGCAGCGTCTCCCAGGGTTCCCGGAATTCACCCCTCCACTTT,CSVSQGSRNSPLHF
TRBD1,TRBV24-1,.,TRBJ2-1,TGTGCCACCAGTGAACCATCCGGGACAGTGAGGTTCTTC,CATSEPSGTVRFF
.,TRBV18,.,TRBJ1-4,TGTGCCAGCTCTGTCGGGGGGGAAAAACTGTTTTTT,CASSVGGEKLFF
TRBD1,TRBV5-5,.,TRBJ2-5,TGTGCCAGCAGCATCCTCCCGGGACAGGGGGGACAAGAGACCCAGTACTTC,CASSILPGQGGQETQYF
.,TRBV24-1,.,TRBJ1-5,TGTGCCACCAGTGATTTGGCGGGACCGACTAGCAATCAGCCCCAGCATTTT,CATSDLAGPTSNQPQHF
TRBD2,TRBV12-3/TRBV12-4,.,TRBJ2-5,TGTGCCAGCAGCCGGACTAGCGGAGAGACCCAGTACTTC,CASSRTSGETQYF
.,TRBV5-6,.,TRBJ2-7,TGTGCCAGCAGCAACCCTTTTGGCGGGGTCACCTACGAGCAGTACTTC,CASSNPFGGVTYEQYF
.,TRBV4-2,.,TRBJ2-1,TGTGCCAGCAGCCAAGATTGGCAGGGTTCGTACAATGAGCAGTTCTTC,CASSQDWQGSYNEQFF
TRBD1,TRBV7-9,.,TRBJ2-6,TGTGCCAACGGGGACAGGGCTGGGGCCAACGTCCTGACTTTC,CANGDRAGANVLTF
.,TRBV27,once,TRBJ2-5,TGTGCCAGCAACCCCGTTAGAGGGAGCGAGACCCAGTACTTC,CASNPVRGSETQYF
TRBD1,TRBV6-5,.,TRBJ2-4,TGTGCCAGCAAAAGTGCGGGGGACAGGGGCAACATTCAGTACTTC,CASKSAGDRGNIQYF
.,TRBV2,few,TRBJ1-5,TGTGCCAGCAGGACGGGATTCAATCAGCCCCAGCATTTT,CASRTGFNQPQHF
.,TRBV9,.,TRBJ1-1,TGTGCCAGCACCCCGGGGGGGACAATGAACACTGAAGCTTTCTTT,CASTPGGTMNTEAFF
TRBD2,TRBV10-3,.,TRBJ2-5,TGTGCCATCAGCGCCGGGGGGCAAGAGACCCAGTACTTC,CAISAGGQETQYF
TRBD2,TRBV5-1,.,TRBJ2-7,TGCGCCAGCACCCGGGGGGGTACTAGCTCCTACGAGCAGTACTTC,CASTRGGTSSYEQYF
.,TRBV5-8,.,TRBJ2-7,TGTGCCAGCAGCCGCAGGGGCAGGGTGTCAAGCTCCTACGAGCAGTACTTC,CASSRRGRVSSSYEQYF
TRBD1,TRBV27,.,TRBJ2-1,TGTGCCAGCAGGCGACAGGGCGTCTCCGGTGAGCAGTTCTTC,CASRRQGVSGEQFF
TRBD2,TRBV3-1/TRBV3-2,.,TRBJ2-3,TGTGCCAGCAGCCAAGAGCCTAGCGGGAGTGCAGATACGCAGTATTTT,CASSQEPSGSADTQYF
TRBD2,TRBV5-4,.,TRBJ2-1,TGTGCCAGCAGCTTGGCGGGGGGGCTCTACAATGAGCAGTTCTTC,CASSLAGGLYNEQFF